These 6 T cell receptor beta chains share one sample of origin, sequenced in a study of CD8 T cells in ankylosing spondylitis. In TCRdb, the 5' RACE reads were re-called with MiXCR into one record per CDR3 protein. Among more than 300,000 distinct CDR3 sequences listed, roughly 8% were seen once. Their target antigens are unknown. Study results and caveats: Blood of patients with ankylosing spondylitis appeared to be characterized by a TCR beta motif of eight highly homologous variants.

Material: blood, either unsorted or a sorted T cell fraction (not recorded which). The receptors originated from a male donor with ankylosing spondylitis.

There are many counts of this clonotype. The chain links TRBV29-1 to TRBJ2-5; D call uncertain. The CDR3 runs to 10 residues. Trimming cost V 0 bases and J 4 bases, with 0 bases left between them. Germline V CDR1 and CDR2: SQVTM, ANQGSEA. CDR3 bases: TGCAGCGTTGAAGAAGAGACCCAGTACTTC. This encodes CSVEEETQYF. Filled out from reference TRBV29-1 and TRBJ2-5, the complete variable domain reads SAVISQKPSRDICQRGTSLTIQCQVDSQVTMMFWYRQQPGQSLTLIATANQGSEATYESGFVIDKFPISRPNLTFSTLTVSNMSPEDSSIYLCSVEEETQYFGPGTRLLVL.

This clonotype showed up just a few times. The chain joins TRBV5-6 to TRBJ1-1, with 7 positions matching TRBD1. The CDR3 has 13 residues. Germline CDR1 reads SGHDT; CDR2 reads YYEEEE. Losses at the gene ends were 0 bases for V and 12 bases for J; bases not matched to a gene: 8. This chain's CDR3 is CASSLGGGVRTFF. The CDR3, as DNA: TGTGCCAGCAGCTTGGGAGGGGGCGTTAGAACTTTCTTT.

This clonotype was recorded a few times. The J gene is TRBJ2-7, the V gene TRBV20-1; D perhaps matches TRBD2 (6 bases). Trimming stripped 2 bases from V and 2 bases from J, with 19 bases between. There are 16 residues in the CDR3. The germline gives CDR1 DFQATT, CDR2 SNEGSKA (reference sequence). DNA for the CDR3: TGCAGTGCTAGAACTGGGACTGCGACAGCTACCTACGAGCAGTACTTC. It codes for CSARTGTATATYEQYF.

As regards this clonotype: A much larger clone sits a single nucleotide away, making a read error possible. No DNA is shown, since the ends of the CDR3 on it are uncertain; the CDR3 is the one TCRdb lists. V is TRBV2 and J is TRBJ1-1; the D segment call TRBD1 is taken from the table without a DNA check. Germline assignment: CDR1 SNHLY and CDR2 FYNNEI. The CDR3 has 14 residues if both end residues are counted. CDR3 amino acids: CASSVWGGGTEAIF.

This clonotype was picked up a small number of times. The rearrangement uses TRBV7-9 and TRBJ2-7, with D tentatively TRBD1 (5 bases). Per the germline V gene, CDR1 is SEHNR and CDR2 is FQNEAQ (reference sequence). CDR3 length: 14 residues. Trimming removed 5 bases from V and 0 bases from J, with 11 bases in between. CDR3 in DNA: TGTGCCAGCAGCCCCCGACAGAGCTCCTACGAGCAGTACTTC. It codes for CASSPRQSSYEQYF.

The rearrangement links TRBV5-4 to TRBJ2-7; the D is unclear. Germline V gene lookup returns CDR1 SGHNT and CDR2 YYREEE (reference sequence). This CDR3 is 15 amino acids long. Trimming removed 1 base at V and 0 bases at J, with 11 bases between. The CDR3 nucleotides read TGTGCCAGCAGCTTGTGTGGAACGAGCTCCTACGAGCAGTACTTC. The encoded protein is CASSLCGTSSYEQYF.